Below, 21 T cell receptor beta chains from the same sample are listed, as sequenced in a study of cytomegalovirus exposure and HLA in healthy donors. Use of 60 Vbeta and 13 Jbeta primers characterized the PCR. Produced via immunoSEQ multiplex PCR; TCRdb's table is partial and in-frame only. Among 100,000 to 120,000 clones listed, 80% were seen once. Sequencing used PBMCs. The receptor source for this set is a woman in her sixties in good health and CMV-seropositive.

This clone was detected a few times. The chain recombines TRBV7-2 with TRBJ2-7, with TRBD2 matching over 9 bases. Germline V lookup: CDR1 SGHTA, CDR2 FQGNSA. The V and J ends lost 4 bases and 2 bases, in that order; junction bases with no gene match: 6. The CDR3 consists of 15 residues. CDR3 region: CASSSWTSATYEQYF. CDR3 coding DNA: TGTGCCAGCAGCTCATGGACTAGCGCAACCTACGAGCAGTACTTC. Full variable domain (missing parts from reference TRBV7-2 and TRBJ2-7): GAGVSQSPSNKVTEKGKDVELRCDPISGHTALYWYRQSLGQGLEFLIYFQGNSAPDKSGLPSDRFSAERTGGSVSTLTIQRTQQEDSAVYLCASSSWTSATYEQYFGPGTRLTVT.

Points on this clone: A junction boundary mismatches the germline segment, possibly from a read error. The chain employs TRBV7-9 and TRBJ2-7; 7 bases align to TRBD2. CDR3 size: 18 residues. The V gene's germline CDR1 is SEHNR and CDR2 FQNEAQ (reference sequence). The CDR3 loop reads CSSSPLWVAGTISYEQYF. In DNA, the CDR3 is TGTTCCAGCAGCCCACTTTGGGTAGCGGGTACAATCTCCTACGAGCAGTACTTC.

The rearrangement joins TRBV28 to TRBJ1-2, with 9 bases lining up with TRBD1. The ends lost 5 bases at V and 7 bases at J; junction bases unmatched: 11. The CDR3 has 15 amino acids. Germline CDR1 and CDR2: MDHEN and SYDVKM. CDR3 loop: CASSIQGAALPGYTF. The CDR3 DNA follows: TGTGCCAGCAGTATACAGGGGGCCGCCCTCCCTGGCTACACCTTC.

This clone showed up just once. This sequence joins TRBV5-3 and TRBJ2-3; TRBD2 matches at 11 bases. TRBV5-3 carries the ORF label, with uncertain function. This CDR3 is built from 17 residues. V shed 4 bases and J 1 base; nucleotides not matched to a gene: 8. The DNA for the CDR3 is TGTGCCAGAAGCCAAAGGGTAGCGGGAGGGTGCACAGATACGCAGTATTTT. Its protein product is CARSQRVAGGCTDTQYF.

The chain carries TRBV7-3 and TRBJ2-3; D unclear. The CDR3 runs 14 residues. Germline V gives CDR1 SGHTA, CDR2 FQGTGA. With 2 bases removed from V and 0 bases from J, the gap between germline ends came to 6 bases. As DNA, the CDR3 is TGTGCCAGCAGCTTATTCGTTAGCACAGATACGCAGTATTTT. It translates to CASSLFVSTDTQYF. The full variable domain, rest sourced from reference TRBV7-3 and TRBJ2-3, is GAGVSQTPSNKVTEKGKYVELRCDPISGHTALYWYRQSLGQGPEFLIYFQGTGAADDSGLPNDRFFAVRPEGSVSTLKIQRTERGDSAVYLCASSLFVSTDTQYFGPGTRLTVL.

CDR3 nucleotides: TGTGCCAGCAGCTTACCAACAGGGTCCCTCCACTTT. Translating it yields CASSLPTGSLHF. The chain recombines TRBV7-9 with TRBJ1-6, with a weak D call TRBD1 (6 bases). CDR1 and CDR2 from the germline V gene are SEHNR and FQNEAQ (reference sequence). The CDR3 totals 12 residues. Trimming pared 2 bases from V and 14 bases from J, leaving 10 bases between.

V gene TRBV5-1 combines with J gene TRBJ2-5; tentatively, D is TRBD2 (5 bases). The CDR3 consists of 15 residues. Per the germline V gene, CDR1 is SGHRS and CDR2 is YFSETQ. The V gene lost 1 base and the J gene lost 5 bases, with 15 bases spanning the gap. CDR3 protein: CASSLRSGAPETQYF. CDR3 DNA sequence: TGCGCCAGCAGCTTGCGCAGCGGAGCCCCGGAGACCCAGTACTTC.

The CDR3 sequence: CASSQGTGFSGANVLTF. CDR3 bases: TGTGCCAGCTCACAGGGGACAGGCTTCTCTGGGGCCAACGTCCTGACTTTC. The genes are TRBV18 and TRBJ2-6; 8 bases are a match to TRBD1. J gave up 0 bases and V 4 bases, and 5 bases lay outside the gene matches. The germline V gene encodes CDR1 KGHSH and CDR2 LQKENI. This CDR3 has 17 residues.

The genes are TRBV7-9 and TRBJ1-2; TRBD1 agrees at 8 bases. The V segment lost 8 bases and the J segment 3 bases; nucleotides outside the gene matches: 5. The CDR3 totals 13 residues. Germline lookup yields CDR1 SEHNR and CDR2 FQNEAQ (reference sequence). The CDR3, as DNA: TGTGCCAGCGGCAGGGGGCTTGACTATGGCTACACCTTC. Translation: CASGRGLDYGYTF.

The chain has TRBV7-9 and TRBJ2-3; 7 nucleotides match TRBD1. CDR3 length: 16 amino acids. The germline gives CDR1 SEHNR, CDR2 FQNEAQ (reference sequence). The V and J ends lost 4 bases and 1 base, in that order; junction bases with no gene match: 8. CDR3 nucleotide sequence: TGTGCCAGCAGCTCCCTCAGGGGGATGGGCACAGATACGCAGTATTTT. Translated: CASSSLRGMGTDTQYF.

The chain carries TRBV7-6 and TRBJ1-4; D call uncertain. The ends were cut back, 0 bases at V and 3 bases at J, with 5 bases in the middle. CDR1 is SGHVS and CDR2 is FNYEAQ in the germline V gene. The CDR3 runs to 14 residues. The CDR3 DNA follows: TGTGCCAGCAGCTTAGCCAGTTCTAATGAAAAACTGTTTTTT. This translates into CASSLASSNEKLFF.

V is TRBV5-1 and J is TRBJ2-5, with 8 bases matching TRBD2. Germline V gene data show CDR1 as SGHRS and CDR2 as YFSETQ. There are 14 residues in the CDR3. V lost 5 bases, J lost 5 bases, and 8 bases stayed unmatched. CDR3 DNA sequence: TGCGCCAGCAGTGTGAGCGGGAGTTGGGAGACCCAGTACTTC. Encoded protein: CASSVSGSWETQYF.

This clone occurred once. The V and J genes are TRBV7-2 and TRBJ2-1, with a possible D match to TRBD1 (6 bases). V dropped 4 bases and J dropped 4 bases, with 14 bases sitting between them. Per the germline V gene, CDR1 is SGHTA and CDR2 is FQGNSA. The CDR3 has 15 residues. Here the CDR3 DNA reads TGTGCCAGCAGCTATTCTCAAGGGGGATACAATGAGCAGTTCTTC. Its translation: CASSYSQGGYNEQFF.

This clone was recorded only once. The rearrangement links TRBV19 to TRBJ1-6; 7 bases map to TRBD1. V trimming: 4 bases; J trimming: 3 bases; junction bases outside the gene matches: 0. This CDR3 is built from 14 residues. CDR1 is LNHDA and CDR2 is SQIVND in the germline V gene (reference sequence). CDR3 coding DNA: TGTGCCAGTAGTAGGGACAGCTATAATTCACCCCTCCACTTT. The encoded protein is CASSRDSYNSPLHF.

This sequence joins TRBV19 and TRBJ2-7, with D perhaps TRBD1 (6 bases). Germline loops: CDR1 LNHDA, CDR2 SQIVND (reference sequence). V lost 6 bases to trimming and J lost 2 bases, with 17 bases between them. The CDR3 has 15 residues. CDR3 sequence reads: CASSRTVQSTYEQYF. CDR3 DNA sequence: TGTGCCAGTAGCAGGACAGTTCAATCGACCTACGAGCAGTACTTC.

The chain carries TRBV4-1 and TRBJ1-2; tentative D call: TRBD1 (6 bases). The V gene lost 0 bases and the J gene lost 1 base, with 12 bases spanning the gap. This CDR3 has 16 amino acids. Germline-derived CDR1 and CDR2 are MGHRA and YSYEKL. Written as DNA, the CDR3 is TGCGCCAGCAGCCAAGATTGGGAGGGGGTTAACTATGGCTACACCTTC. It specifies CASSQDWEGVNYGYTF.

CDR3 nucleotide sequence: TGCGCCAGCAGTGAAACAGGGGGCATCCCCGGCCACGCCGGGAAAGGCTACACCTTC. Amino acids: CASSETGGIPGHAGKGYTF. The rearrangement joins TRBV10-1 to TRBJ1-2; 9 bases agree with TRBD1. CDR1 is WNHNN and CDR2 is SYGVQD in the germline V gene (reference sequence). The CDR3 is made up of 19 amino acids. Trimming cost V 3 bases and J 8 bases; bases outside gene matches: 22.

The chain has TRBV14 and TRBJ1-6; maybe TRBD1 (6 bases). The CDR3 length is 15 residues. Germline V gives CDR1 SGHDN, CDR2 FVKESK. Trimming left V 6 bases short and J 9 bases short, with 18 bases between. CDR3 loop: CASRPEGGYRSPLHF. CDR3 in DNA: TGTGCCAGCAGGCCGGAGGGGGGGTATCGTTCACCCCTCCACTTT.

This clone was seen a few times. This chain links TRBV4-2 with TRBJ1-5; the D gene is possibly TRBD1 (6 bases). Germline V gene data show CDR1 as LGHNA and CDR2 as YNFKEQ. V lost 1 base, J lost 1 base, and 11 bases lay in between. CDR3 size: 16 residues. CDR3 amino acids: CASSQGTDRSNQPQHF. The CDR3 region has the DNA TGTGCCAGCAGCCAAGGGACAGACAGGAGCAATCAGCCCCAGCATTTT.

The chain couples TRBV27 to TRBJ2-7; 9 bases are shared with TRBD2. CDR3 size: 14 residues. Germline values: CDR1 MNHEY, CDR2 SMNVEV (reference sequence). The V gene end was trimmed by 7 bases and the J gene end by 5 bases; junction bases not matched to a gene: 9. The CDR3 DNA follows: TGTGCCAGCAAAACAGGACTAGCGTCCGACGAGCAGTACTTC. It specifies CASKTGLASDEQYF.

CDR3 protein: CASSSSGGRGYGYTF. DNA of the CDR3: TGTGCCAGCAGTTCCTCAGGGGGCAGGGGCTATGGCTACACCTTC. This sequence joins TRBV28 and TRBJ1-2, with 8 bases matching TRBD1. The V gene end was trimmed by 4 bases and the J gene end by 4 bases; junction bases not matched to a gene: 8. The germline gives CDR1 MDHEN, CDR2 SYDVKM. The CDR3 runs 15 residues.